The 22 T cell receptor beta chains listed next were all sequenced from one sample in a study of vaccination and CD4 T cells after COVID-19. Their target antigens are unknown. The Oncomine TCR Beta short-read assay generated sequence data from the DNA of cultured CD4+ T cells. From the PCR reads, TCRdb called clonotypes with MiXCR, one entry per CDR3 protein. The data hold approximately 9,300 distinct CDR3 sequences, with 60% to 70% observed a single time. Noted treatment: approximately 11-day PBMC culture with coronavirus spike peptide pools or control peptides (ViraFEST assay). Source material: CD4+ T cells from blood, cultured in vitro. These receptors were taken from a human donor who had recovered from COVID-19.

The gene calls are TRBV7-2 and TRBJ2-5, with D perhaps matching TRBD1 or TRBD2 (5 bases each). The germline V and J ends were trimmed by 5 bases and 4 bases, with 17 bases remaining between them. Germline CDR1 SGHTA, CDR2 FQGNSA. CDR3 length: 15 residues. The CDR3 nucleotides are TGTGCCAGCAGCCCCCGGGACCCAGATTTAGAGACCCAGTACTTC. Translation: CASSPRDPDLETQYF.

This clonotype was seen only a few times. This chain uses TRBV24-1 with TRBJ1-5; TRBD1 matches 9 bases. Looked up from germline, CDR1 is KGHDR and CDR2 is SFDVKD. This CDR3 is 15 amino acids long. The junction had 7 bases not matched to a gene; V was cut back by 4 bases and J by 7 bases. CDR3 nucleotides: TGTGCCACCAGTGAGACCGGACAGGGGCAACAGCCCCAGCATTTT. It specifies CATSETGQGQQPQHF.

This CDR3 reads CASSIGASGANVLTF. Written as DNA, the CDR3 is TGTGCCAGCTCAATTGGGGCGAGTGGGGCCAACGTCCTGACTTTC. The V call is TRBV18, the J call TRBJ2-6, with D perhaps TRBD1 (5 bases). CDR1 is KGHSH and CDR2 is LQKENI in the germline V gene. The CDR3 is 15 amino acids. V lost 5 bases and J 3 bases, leaving 11 bases between the germline ends.

This chain links TRBV30 with TRBJ2-5, with 7 bases lining up with TRBD1. The CDR3 has 11 residues. Germline V gene data show CDR1 as GTSNPN and CDR2 as SVGIG (reference sequence). The junction had 4 bases not matched to a gene; V was cut back by 2 bases and J by 10 bases. Written as DNA, the CDR3 is TGTGCCTGGAGTACGACAGGGATCCAGTACTTC. Amino acids: CAWSTTGIQYF.

J is TRBJ1-4 and V is TRBV6-1; tentatively, D is TRBD1 (6 bases). V was pared by 6 bases and J by 7 bases, with 15 bases between. Germline CDR1 and CDR2: MNHNS and SASEGT. CDR3 size: 14 residues. CDR3 DNA sequence: TGTGCCAGCAGCCTCTACAGGGTACCTGAAAAACTGTTTTTT. Protein sequence: CASSLYRVPEKLFF.

This clonotype has a single count. The V gene is TRBV24-1, the J gene TRBJ2-5; 10 nucleotides align to TRBD2. The CDR3 totals 16 residues. Trimming removed 7 bases from V and 1 base from J; junction bases left unmatched: 8. Germline V CDR1 and CDR2: KGHDR, SFDVKD. CDR3 in amino acids: CATRTSGQPPQETQYF. As DNA, the CDR3 is TGTGCCACCAGGACTAGCGGGCAGCCACCCCAAGAGACCCAGTACTTC.

For this clonotype: An end of the junction does not agree with germline; a read error may underlie this. The chain recombines TRBV2 with TRBJ2-1, with D perhaps TRBD2 (6 bases). The CDR3 contains 14 residues. The germline V gene has CDR1 SNHLY and CDR2 FYNNEI. The CDR3 DNA sequence: TGTACCAGCACTCGGGACTCCCCCTACAATGAGCAGTTCTTC. It specifies CTSTRDSPYNEQFF.

The rearrangement links TRBV6-5 to TRBJ1-5; TRBD1 might be the D (6 bases). The CDR3 consists of 13 residues. Trimming stripped 2 bases from V and 4 bases from J, with 6 bases between. In germline, CDR1 is MNHEY, CDR2 SVGAGI. The CDR3 DNA reads TGTGCCAGCAGTTACCAGGGGAATCAGCCCCAGCATTTT. Translating it yields CASSYQGNQPQHF.

This clonotype was seen a few times. J is TRBJ1-2 and V is TRBV11-3; D is perhaps TRBD1 (6 bases). Looked up from germline, CDR1 is SGHNT and CDR2 is YENEEA. Trimming took 5 bases from V and 6 from J, leaving 16 bases between them. The CDR3 runs to 14 residues. The CDR3 loop is CASSMGQLRDGYTF. DNA for the CDR3: TGTGCCAGCAGCATGGGACAACTGAGGGATGGCTACACCTTC.

The rearrangement uses TRBV20-1 and TRBJ2-7; 8 nucleotides agree with TRBD1. J gave up 6 bases and V 1 base, and 8 bases lay outside the gene matches. CDR1 and CDR2 (germline): DFQATT, SNEGSKA (reference sequence). The CDR3 is 14 amino acids. CDR3 coding DNA: TGCAGTGCTAGAGTCAGGACAGGGAGCTCCGAGCAGTACTTC. Its protein product is CSARVRTGSSEQYF.

This chain joins TRBV6-1 and TRBJ2-3, with TRBD2 matching 9 bases. J lost 3 bases, V lost 6 bases, and 1 base had no gene match. CDR3 length: 13 amino acids. The V gene's germline CDR1 is MNHNS and CDR2 SASEGT. Here the CDR3 DNA reads TGTGCCAGCAGGACTAGCGGAACAGATACGCAGTATTTT. Translation: CASRTSGTDTQYF.

V usage is TRBV10-3 and J usage is TRBJ1-1; D perhaps matches TRBD1 (6 bases). Deletions cut 7 bases from V and 4 bases from J, with 13 bases between. Germline-derived CDR1 and CDR2 are ENHRY and SYGVKD. The CDR3 is 13 amino acids. CDR3 loop: CAINLGGGTEAFF. DNA for the CDR3: TGTGCCATCAACCTAGGGGGGGGCACTGAAGCTTTCTTT.

CDR3 sequence reads: CSARDWRGPLTDTQYF. CDR3 sequence (DNA): TGCAGTGCTAGAGATTGGCGGGGCCCCCTCACCGATACGCAGTATTTT. The V call is TRBV20-1, the J call TRBJ2-3; TRBD2 is a possible D gene (6 bases). V lost 0 bases to trimming and J lost 6 bases, with 19 bases between them. Germline V gene lookup returns CDR1 DFQATT and CDR2 SNEGSKA (reference sequence). The CDR3 spans 16 residues.

The chain joins TRBV6-2 or TRBV6-3 to TRBJ2-3; D call uncertain. The CDR3 runs 16 residues. Germline V CDR1 and CDR2: MNHEY, SVGEGT. V lost 4 bases and J lost 2, with 16 bases in between. In DNA, the CDR3 is TGTGCCAGCAGTTGGGATGCCCCCACACACACAGATACGCAGTATTTT. This codes for CASSWDAPTHTDTQYF.

The chain employs TRBV20-1 and TRBJ2-5, with 10 bases fitting TRBD2. J gave up 5 bases and V 4 bases, and 16 bases lay outside the gene matches. This CDR3 is 17 amino acids long. Germline-derived CDR1 and CDR2 are DFQATT and SNEGSKA (reference sequence). The CDR3 nucleotides are TGCAGTGCTACCCCCGGACTAGCGGAAGCCGGGGGCGAGACCCAGTACTTC. Protein sequence: CSATPGLAEAGGETQYF.

V gene TRBV20-1 combines with J gene TRBJ1-1; possible D gene TRBD1, 6 bases. The germline V and J ends were trimmed by 3 bases and 1 base, with 12 bases remaining between them. CDR1 DFQATT and CDR2 SNEGSKA come from the germline V gene (reference sequence). The CDR3 spans 14 residues. The CDR3 region is CSARWEGENTEAFF. CDR3 DNA sequence: TGCAGTGCTAGGTGGGAGGGGGAGAACACTGAAGCTTTCTTT.

This chain links TRBV6-1 with TRBJ1-5; TRBD1 matches 10 bases. Trimming removed 3 bases from V and 1 base from J; junction bases left unmatched: 6. Germline-derived CDR1 and CDR2 are MNHNS and SASEGT. The CDR3 spans 17 residues. This CDR3 reads CASSDAPGQGSNQPQHF. Written as DNA, the CDR3 is TGTGCCAGCAGTGACGCGCCGGGACAGGGGAGCAATCAGCCCCAGCATTTT.

The chain links TRBV6-5 to TRBJ1-5; 8 bases are a match to TRBD1. CDR1 and CDR2 from the germline V gene are MNHEY and SVGAGI. This CDR3 is built from 16 residues. J was trimmed by 1 base and V by 2 bases; bases with no gene match: 4. The CDR3, as DNA: TGTGCCAGCAGTTACCCGACAGGGGTCAGCAATCAGCCCCAGCATTTT. Translation: CASSYPTGVSNQPQHF.

This clonotype was counted only a few times. The chain recombines TRBV20-1 with TRBJ2-3; 7 bases are shared with TRBD2. J lost 1 base, V lost 4 bases, and 11 bases had no gene match. The CDR3 has 16 amino acids. Germline V gives CDR1 DFQATT, CDR2 SNEGSKA (reference sequence). CDR3 nucleotide sequence: TGCAGTGCTACGAATAGGCGGGAGATTGGCACAGATACGCAGTATTTT. This codes for CSATNRREIGTDTQYF.

V usage is TRBV6-1 and J usage is TRBJ2-5; D perhaps matches TRBD2 (5 bases). This CDR3 has 16 residues. Germline V lookup: CDR1 MNHNS, CDR2 SASEGT. V was cut by 5 bases and J by 4 bases, with 20 bases left in between. CDR3 coding DNA: TGTGCCAGCAGTAACAATATAGCGAGGTGGGGAGAGACCCAGTACTTC. This sequence encodes CASSNNIARWGETQYF.

This clonotype was picked up a small number of times. The chain carries TRBV7-2 and TRBJ2-2; 7 bases match TRBD2. Trimming took 6 bases from V and 7 from J; bases not matched to a gene: 17. CDR3 length equals 17 residues. Germline V CDR1 and CDR2: SGHTA, FQGNSA. The DNA for the CDR3 is TGTGCCAGCAGTTCTGGTATCTGGCGGGAGAGGGTCGGGGAGCTGTTTTTT. Translated, it gives CASSSGIWRERVGELFF.

V is TRBV20-1 and J is TRBJ2-7; no clear D. The ends were cut back, 0 bases at V and 0 bases at J, with 3 bases in the middle. Per germline, CDR1 DFQATT and CDR2 SNEGSKA (reference sequence). This CDR3 is built from 12 residues. As DNA, the CDR3 is TGCAGTGCTAGAGATAACTCCTACGAGCAGTACTTC. Translating gives CSARDNSYEQYF.